This T cell receptor (beta chain) was retrieved from a study of PD-L1 blockade in urothelial cancer. TCRdb's table, derived via immunoSEQ multiplex PCR, lists solely in-frame clones and lacks some. The table lists fewer than 50,000 clones, roughly 90% of them singletons. Time point meaning: pretreatment peripheral blood. This material consisted of PBMCs, taken around atezolizumab (anti-PD-L1) treatment. This clonotype was obtained from a donor aged 40 or older with urothelial cancer.

The CDR3 sequence is CASSVDSRSYEQYF. CDR3 in DNA: TGTGCCAGCAGCGTAGACTCTCGGTCCTACGAGCAGTACTTC. This chain uses TRBV9 with TRBJ2-7, with D unclear. The ends were cut back, 0 bases at V and 1 base at J, with 8 bases in the middle. From germline, CDR1 is SGDLS and CDR2 YYNGEE. The CDR3 runs to 14 residues.